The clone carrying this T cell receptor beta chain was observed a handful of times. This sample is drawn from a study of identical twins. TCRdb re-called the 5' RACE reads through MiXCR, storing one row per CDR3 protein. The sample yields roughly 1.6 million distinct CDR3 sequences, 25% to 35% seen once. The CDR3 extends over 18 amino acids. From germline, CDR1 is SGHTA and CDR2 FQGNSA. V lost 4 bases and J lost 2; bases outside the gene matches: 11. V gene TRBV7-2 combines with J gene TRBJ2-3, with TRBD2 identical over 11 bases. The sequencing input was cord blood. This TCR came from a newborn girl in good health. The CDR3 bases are TGTGCCAGCAGCTCCTCACTAGCGGGAGTTTCTCACACAGATACGCAGTATTTT. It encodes CASSSSLAGVSHTDTQYF.